The rows below give T cell receptor beta chains drawn from one sample of a study of PD-1 blockade in classical Hodgkin lymphoma. Clones were read by immunoSEQ multiplex PCR, and TCRdb kept only the in-frame ones, dropping some. The repertoire includes 25,000 to 35,000 clones, almost 85% of them detected once, and about a fifth sits in the top ten. Sequencing used peripheral blood mononuclear cells (PBMCs), obtained before the fourth cycle of nivolumab. All receptors derive from a human donor with classical Hodgkin lymphoma. Each CDR3 is given with its conserved first and last residue. Where a row states a size, it is once, few, many or the class of an expanded clone; other rows omit it.

TRBJ1-2,.,TRBV5-6,CASRLDRGYGYTF
TRBJ2-1,once,TRBV6-6,CASSPTPNEQFF
TRBJ1-1,.,TRBV12-1,CASSFTGQGLLLTTPSAFF
TRBJ1-1,once,TRBV7-8,CASSGGTGTTEAFF
TRBJ2-5,.,TRBV23-1,CASREAGGPGTQYF
TRBJ2-2,.,TRBV2,CASSAGGGGGTGELFF
TRBJ1-2,.,TRBV6-5,CASSLSGRGYTF
TRBJ1-1,.,TRBV5-1,CASSLGTSNTEAFF
TRBJ2-7,.,TRBV15,CATSAAGNNYEQYF
TRBJ2-2,.,TRBV2,CASSELREGELFF
TRBJ2-2,.,TRBV7-2,CASSWDSSLGELFF
TRBJ1-3,few,TRBV4-1,CASSQGQGATGNTIYF
TRBJ2-1,.,TRBV4-2,CASSQEIGLAGVYEQFF
TRBJ2-7,.,TRBV20-1,CSAKSWDEQYF
TRBJ2-3,.,TRBV7-7,CASSSGLAGTDTQYF
TRBJ1-6,.,TRBV6-5,CASSYSEGGGSPLHF
TRBJ1-6,medium-sized,TRBV7-9,CASSLQDYNSPLHF
TRBJ2-1,large,TRBV7-3,CASSSLLGDNEQFF
TRBJ2-6,.,TRBV14,CASSQDTGRTGANVLTF
TRBJ2-5,.,TRBV10-3,CAISTRTSGPKETQYF
TRBJ1-5,.,TRBV28,CASSRRGQPQHF
TRBJ2-5,few,TRBV11-1,CASSPLKWGRQETQYF
TRBJ1-2,.,TRBV6-1,CASDLRRGDYGYTF
TRBJ2-2,.,TRBV5-4,CASSPRTSTGELFF
TRBJ1-4,.,TRBV7-2,CASSSQVAMGEKLFF
TRBJ1-2,.,TRBV23-1,CASSQSIGEIPGGYTF
TRBJ1-2,.,TRBV7-2,CASSALPWDNGYTF
TRBJ2-1,.,TRBV19,CATRKSSYNEQFF
TRBJ1-5,.,TRBV6-5,CASRGPTGDNQPQHF
TRBJ1-3,.,TRBV9,CASSVGQGAFSGNTIYF
TRBJ1-4,.,TRBV9,CASSVGVAQEKLFF
TRBJ1-1,.,TRBV28,CASSLFPGDTEAFF
TRBJ2-7,few,TRBV18,CASSPSRTYSEQYF
TRBJ2-2,.,TRBV9,CASSVVVGGTGELFF
TRBJ2-7,.,TRBV28,CASSLWRREEQYF
TRBJ1-1,few,TRBV6-1,CASSLARDTEAFF
TRBJ1-1,few,TRBV5-6,CASSSTGLRTEAFF
TRBJ1-2,few,TRBV12-5,CASGLDGGGVRGYTF
TRBJ1-1,few,TRBV5-1,CASSLRGGPQEAFF
TRBJ2-2,.,TRBV7-2,CASTQERGINTGELFF
TRBJ2-7,.,TRBV2,CASSPVNLYEQYF
TRBJ1-5,.,TRBV7-2,CASSLYPGQGHNQPQHF
TRBJ2-7,.,TRBV27,CASSLSDGSYEQYF
TRBJ1-2,.,TRBV20-1,CSAGLAGGYTF
TRBJ2-3,.,TRBV7-2,CASSPSSAQSTDTQYF
TRBJ2-2,.,TRBV4-2,CASSLPGELFF
TRBJ2-1,.,TRBV4-2,CASSQDKAGGFVNEQFF
TRBJ1-6,.,TRBV5-6,CASRGQGWADSPLHF
TRBJ2-7,.,TRBV4-1,CASSLGPPGQGGYEQYF
TRBJ2-3,.,TRBV18,CASSDGDTQYF
TRBJ2-1,.,TRBV4-1,CASSGGLSYNEQFF
TRBJ1-1,.,TRBV6-5,CASSSPPGTSPEAFF